This T cell receptor beta chain was found in a study of blood T cell repertoires in COVID-19. Authors' methods: Amplification of reference gene primers was used by the study to estimate nucleated cell counts. Here immunoSEQ multiplex PCR was the method, and the copy in TCRdb shows in-frame clones only, minus some. The V and J calls and clone size are taken from that table; D and trimming were inferred from the DNA. The sample lists 250,000 to 350,000 clones, roughly 90% occurring once. This receptor was identified in a woman aged 25 to 39 with active or convalescent COVID-19. The sequenced material came from peripheral blood.

The CDR3 nucleotides read TGTGCCAGTAGTATCCGAGGGAACACTGAAGCTTTCTTT. Its protein is CASSIRGNTEAFF. The chain recombines TRBV19 with TRBJ1-1; no firm D call. Germline V gives CDR1 LNHDA, CDR2 SQIVND (reference sequence). The CDR3 has 13 residues. V lost 3 bases and J 1 base, leaving 6 bases between the germline ends. Complete variable domain (other parts from reference TRBV19 and TRBJ1-1): DGGITQSPKYLFRKEGQNVTLSCEQNLNHDAMYWYRQDPGQGLRLIYYSQIVNDFQKGDIAEGYSVSREKKESFPLTVTSAQKNPTAFYLCASSIRGNTEAFFGQGTRLTVV.